Below, 3 T cell receptor beta chains from the same sample are listed, as sequenced in a study of CD8+ T cells in alopecia areata. The authors extracted RNA and reverse transcribed it into cDNA as the sequencing template. The table came from immunoSEQ multiplex PCR; TCRdb's copy has only in-frame clones and leaves some out. The sample holds some 150,000 clones, less than 65% seen once. The starting material was CD8+ T cells sorted from blood, obtained at week 0. The receptors shown here come from a human donor with alopecia areata.

There are a few counts of this clone. The rearrangement links TRBV7-9 to TRBJ2-7; D tentatively fits TRBD1 or TRBD2 (6 bases each). In germline, CDR1 is SEHNR, CDR2 FQNEAQ (reference sequence). The V gene lost 4 bases and the J gene lost 5 bases, with 12 bases spanning the gap. This CDR3 spans 13 amino acids. The CDR3 protein is CASSSPGANEQYF. CDR3 DNA: TGTGCCAGCAGCTCCCCGGGGGCGAACGAGCAGTACTTC.

The rearrangement links TRBV7-9 to TRBJ2-1; D possibly corresponds to TRBD2 (5 bases). V lost 9 bases and J 6 bases, leaving 12 bases between the germline ends. Per the germline V gene, CDR1 is SEHNR and CDR2 is FQNEAQ (reference sequence). The CDR3 extends over 12 amino acids. The CDR3 spells CARDPGSNEQFF. CDR3 bases: TGTGCCAGGGACCCTGGGAGCAATGAGCAGTTCTTC. Full variable domain (missing parts from reference TRBV7-9 and TRBJ2-1): DTGVSQNPRHKITKRGQNVTFRCDPISEHNRLYWYRQTLGQGPEFLTYFQNEAQLEKSRLLSDRFSAERPKGSFSTLEIQRTEQGDSAMYLCARDPGSNEQFFGPGTRLTVL.

This clone was seen a single time. The chain links TRBV30 to TRBJ1-3; TRBD1 agrees at 8 bases. The V and J ends lost 6 bases and 2 bases, in that order; junction bases with no gene match: 6. The CDR3 totals 14 residues. Germline V gene lookup returns CDR1 GTSNPN and CDR2 SVGIG (reference sequence). This CDR3 is CACTGGMAGNTIYF. CDR3 DNA sequence: TGTGCCTGTACAGGGGGAATGGCTGGAAACACCATATATTTT.